This T cell receptor beta chain was sequenced during a study of OX40 agonist ivuxolimab in advanced cancers. Study information: Three individuals attained partial responses, comprising one hepatocellular carcinoma case and two cutaneous melanoma cases.

This table comes from immunoSEQ multiplex PCR, and its TCRdb copy is limited to in-frame clones, with some not included. Found here are 60,000 to 100,000 clones, around 94% of them singletons; the top ten hold 20%. Germline lookup yields CDR1 SGHNT and CDR2 YENEEA. The CDR3 extends over 16 amino acids. V was clipped by 1 base and J by 2 bases, with 12 bases between them. The clonotype originates from an adult with an advanced solid tumor such as melanoma, head and neck, liver or kidney cancer. The chain recombines TRBV11-3 with TRBJ2-1, with a weak D call TRBD2 (6 bases). Sequences were derived from CD4+ or CD8+ T cells sorted from blood, sampled in a trial of the OX40 agonist ivuxolimab. The CDR3 DNA reads as TGTGCCAGCAGCTTAGTGGCGGGAACTACCTACAATGAGCAGTTCTTC. It specifies CASSLVAGTTYNEQFF.